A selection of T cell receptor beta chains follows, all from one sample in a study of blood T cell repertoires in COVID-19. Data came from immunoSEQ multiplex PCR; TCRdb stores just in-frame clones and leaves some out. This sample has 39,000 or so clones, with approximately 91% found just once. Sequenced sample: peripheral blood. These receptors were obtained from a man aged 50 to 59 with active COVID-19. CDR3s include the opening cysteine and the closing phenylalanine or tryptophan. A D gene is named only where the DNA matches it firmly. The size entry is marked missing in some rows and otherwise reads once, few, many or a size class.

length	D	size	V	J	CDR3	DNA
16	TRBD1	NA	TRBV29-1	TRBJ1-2	CSVIEPGRTGNYGYTF	TGCAGCGTTATAGAACCAGGTCGGACAGGGAACTATGGCTACACCTTC
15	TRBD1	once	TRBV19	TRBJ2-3	CASKAGGYLTDTQYF	TGTGCCAGTAAGGCAGGGGGCTACCTCACAGATACGCAGTATTTT
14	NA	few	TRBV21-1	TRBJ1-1	CASSKGAVKGAAFF	TGTGCCAGCAGCAAAGGAGCGGTGAAGGGAGCTGCTTTCTTT
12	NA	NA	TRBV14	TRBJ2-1	CASRNRGGEQFF	TGTGCCAGCAGGAATAGGGGGGGCGAGCAGTTCTTC
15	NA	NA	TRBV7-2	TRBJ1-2	CASSGRTGINYGYTF	TGTGCCAGCAGCGGCCGGACGGGGATTAACTATGGCTACACCTTC
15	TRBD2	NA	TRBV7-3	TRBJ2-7	CASSPFAGVGYEQYF	TGTGCCAGCAGCCCCTTCGCGGGAGTAGGGTACGAGCAGTACTTC
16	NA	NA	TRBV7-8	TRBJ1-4	CASSFRQIATNEKLFF	TGTGCCAGCAGCTTTAGACAAATTGCAACTAATGAAAAACTGTTTTTT
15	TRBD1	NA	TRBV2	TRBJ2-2	CASSSHRGPTGELFF	TGTGCCAGCAGTTCCCACAGGGGCCCCACCGGGGAGCTGTTTTTT
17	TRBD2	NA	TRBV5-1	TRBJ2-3	CASSLAGLAGGADTQYF	TGCGCCAGCAGCTTGGCTGGACTAGCGGGAGGAGCAGATACGCAGTATTTT
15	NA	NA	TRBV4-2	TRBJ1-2	CASSQDLILNYGYTF	TGTGCCAGCAGCCAAGATCTTATCCTAAACTATGGCTACACCTTC
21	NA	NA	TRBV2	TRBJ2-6	CASSAPPLSGYPLSGANVLTF	TGTGCCAGCAGTGCGCCTCCTTTGAGCGGCTACCCCCTCTCTGGGGCCAACGTCCTGACTTTC
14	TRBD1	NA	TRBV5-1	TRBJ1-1	CASSFGQGFTEAFF	TGCGCCAGCAGCTTCGGACAGGGTTTCACTGAAGCTTTCTTT
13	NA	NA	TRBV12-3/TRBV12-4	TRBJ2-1	CASSLGTPNEQFF	TGTGCCAGCAGTTTGGGGACTCCCAATGAGCAGTTCTTC
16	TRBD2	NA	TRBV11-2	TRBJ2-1	CASRQASGLGYNEQFF	TGTGCCAGCAGGCAGGCTAGCGGGCTAGGCTACAATGAGCAGTTCTTC
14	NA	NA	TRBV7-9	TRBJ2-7	CASSLEEAPYEQYF	TGTGCCAGCAGCTTAGAAGAGGCCCCTTACGAGCAGTACTTC
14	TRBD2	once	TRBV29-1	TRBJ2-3	CSGRTSGSTDTQYF	TGCAGCGGCCGGACTAGCGGGAGCACAGATACGCAGTATTTT
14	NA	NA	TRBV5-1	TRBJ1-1	CASSSATARGEAFF	TGCGCCAGCAGCTCGGCCACGGCCAGGGGTGAAGCTTTCTTT
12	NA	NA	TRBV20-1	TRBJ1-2	CSASEGGWGYTF	TGCAGTGCTAGTGAGGGCGGGTGGGGCTACACCTTC
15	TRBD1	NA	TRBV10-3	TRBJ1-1	CAIRVLPDRDTEAFF	TGTGCCATCAGAGTCCTTCCAGACAGGGACACTGAAGCTTTCTTT
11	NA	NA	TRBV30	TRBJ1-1	CAWDAGVEAFF	TGTGCCTGGGATGCGGGCGTTGAAGCTTTCTTT
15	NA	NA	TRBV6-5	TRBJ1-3	CASTGAGVDGNTIYF	TGTGCCAGCACGGGGGCGGGGGTTGATGGAAACACCATATATTTT
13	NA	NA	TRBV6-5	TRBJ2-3	CASSPGVWDTQYF	TGTGCCAGCAGCCCCGGGGTGTGGGATACGCAGTATTTT
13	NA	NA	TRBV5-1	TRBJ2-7	CASSLGVPHEQYF	TGCGCCAGCAGCTTAGGGGTTCCCCACGAGCAGTACTTC
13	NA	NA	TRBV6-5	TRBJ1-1	CATQGSFGTEAFF	TGTGCCACCCAGGGTAGTTTCGGCACTGAAGCTTTCTTT
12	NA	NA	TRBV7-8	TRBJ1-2	CASSLFGRGYTF	TGTGCCAGCAGCTTATTTGGGCGTGGCTACACCTTC
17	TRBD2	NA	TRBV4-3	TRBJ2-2	CASSQTQRGANTGELFF	TGCGCCAGCAGCCAAACCCAGCGGGGGGCAAACACCGGGGAGCTGTTTTTT
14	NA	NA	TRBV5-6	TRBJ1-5	CASSHQGINQPQHF	TGTGCCAGCAGCCACCAGGGTATCAATCAGCCCCAGCATTTT
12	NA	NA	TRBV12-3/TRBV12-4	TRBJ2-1	CASSFSVDEQFF	TGTGCCAGCAGTTTCTCGGTAGATGAGCAGTTCTTC
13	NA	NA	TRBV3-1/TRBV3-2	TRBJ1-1	CASSQPPRNGAFF	TGTGCCAGCAGCCAACCTCCGCGAAACGGAGCTTTCTTT
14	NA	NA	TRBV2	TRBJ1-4	CASSVTGHNEKLFF	TGTGCCAGCAGTGTAACAGGGCATAATGAAAAACTGTTTTTT